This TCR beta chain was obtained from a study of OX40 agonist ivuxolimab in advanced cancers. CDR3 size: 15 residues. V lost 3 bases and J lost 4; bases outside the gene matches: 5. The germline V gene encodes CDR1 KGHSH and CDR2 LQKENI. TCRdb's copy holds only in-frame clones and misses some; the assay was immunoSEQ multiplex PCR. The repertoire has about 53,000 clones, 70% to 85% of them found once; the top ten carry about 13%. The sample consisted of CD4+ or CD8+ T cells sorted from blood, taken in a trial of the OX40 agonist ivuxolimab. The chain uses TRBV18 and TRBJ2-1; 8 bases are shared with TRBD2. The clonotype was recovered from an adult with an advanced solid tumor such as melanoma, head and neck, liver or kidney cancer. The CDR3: CASSPLREGYNEQFF. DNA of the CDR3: TGTGCCAGCTCACCCCTCCGGGAGGGATACAATGAGCAGTTCTTC.